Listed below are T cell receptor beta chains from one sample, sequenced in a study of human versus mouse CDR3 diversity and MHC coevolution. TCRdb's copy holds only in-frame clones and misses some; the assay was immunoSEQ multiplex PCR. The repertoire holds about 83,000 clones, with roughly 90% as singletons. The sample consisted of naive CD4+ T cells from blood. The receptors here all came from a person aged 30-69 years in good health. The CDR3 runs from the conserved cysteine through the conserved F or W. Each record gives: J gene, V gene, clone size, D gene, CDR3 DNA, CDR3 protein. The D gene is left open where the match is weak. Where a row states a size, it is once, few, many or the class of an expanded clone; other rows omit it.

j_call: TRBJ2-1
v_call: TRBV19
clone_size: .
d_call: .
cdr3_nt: TGTGCCAGTATGGGAGGGGGGGGTCGCTACAATGAGCAGTTCTTC
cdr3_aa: CASMGGGGRYNEQFF

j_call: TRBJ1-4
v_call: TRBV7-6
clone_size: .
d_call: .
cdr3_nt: TGTGCCAGCAGCTTAGGACAGCCTGCAACTAATGAAAAACTGTTTTTT
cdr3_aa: CASSLGQPATNEKLFF

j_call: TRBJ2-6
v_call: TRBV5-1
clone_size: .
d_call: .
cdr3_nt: TGCGCCAGCAGCTTGGACCTGGCCGGGGCCAACGTCCTGACTTTC
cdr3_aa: CASSLDLAGANVLTF

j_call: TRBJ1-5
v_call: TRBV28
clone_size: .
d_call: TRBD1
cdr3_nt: TGTGCCAGCAGTATGTTAACAGGGGGCAAAAGCAATCAGCCCCAGCATTTT
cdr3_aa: CASSMLTGGKSNQPQHF

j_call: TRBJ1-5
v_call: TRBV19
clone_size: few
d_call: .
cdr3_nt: TGTGCCAGTAGTATACAGGGGTTAGGCAATCAGCCCCAGCATTTT
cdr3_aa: CASSIQGLGNQPQHF

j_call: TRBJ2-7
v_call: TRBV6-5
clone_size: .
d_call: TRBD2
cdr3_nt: TGTGCCAGCAGTTACGGCGGGGGGGGTCACTACGAGCAGTACTTC
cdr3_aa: CASSYGGGGHYEQYF

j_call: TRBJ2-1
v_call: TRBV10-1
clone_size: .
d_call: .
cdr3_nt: TGCGCCAGCAGTGAGTTTTTGGGACAAGCCTACAATGAGCAGTTCTTC
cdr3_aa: CASSEFLGQAYNEQFF

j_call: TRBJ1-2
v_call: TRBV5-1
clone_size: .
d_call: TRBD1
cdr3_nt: TGCGCCAGCAGCTTATCCGGGACAGAGAATGGCTACACCTTC
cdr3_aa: CASSLSGTENGYTF

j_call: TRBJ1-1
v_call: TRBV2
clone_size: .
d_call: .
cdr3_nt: TGTGCCAGCAGTGGACTGACAGGGAACACTGAAGCTTTCTTT
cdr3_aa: CASSGLTGNTEAFF

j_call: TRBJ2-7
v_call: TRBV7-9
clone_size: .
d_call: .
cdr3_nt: TGTGCCAGCAGCTTATTTAGCAGCTCCTACGAGCAGTACTTC
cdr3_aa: CASSLFSSSYEQYF

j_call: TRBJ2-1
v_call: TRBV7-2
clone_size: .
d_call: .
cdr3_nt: TGTGCCAGCAGCTTTATAGATGAGCAGTTCTTC
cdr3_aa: CASSFIDEQFF

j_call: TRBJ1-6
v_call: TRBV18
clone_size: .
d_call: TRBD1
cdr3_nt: TGTGCCAGCTCATCCGCGACAGGGACCAATTCACCCCTCCACTTT
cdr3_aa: CASSSATGTNSPLHF

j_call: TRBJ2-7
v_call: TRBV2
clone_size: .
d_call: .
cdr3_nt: TGTGCCAGCAGCCAGCAGCCACCAGGGGAGAGGCAGTACTTC
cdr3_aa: CASSQQPPGERQYF

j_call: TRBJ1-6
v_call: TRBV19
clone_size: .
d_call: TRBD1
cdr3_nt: TGTGCCAGTAGTATTGGGGACAGGGCGGGTTCACCCCTCCACTTT
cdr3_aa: CASSIGDRAGSPLHF

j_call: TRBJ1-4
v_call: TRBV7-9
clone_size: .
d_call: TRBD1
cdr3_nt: TGTGCCAGCAGCTTAGGTACAGGGGGAAATGAAAAACTGTTTTTT
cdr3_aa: CASSLGTGGNEKLFF

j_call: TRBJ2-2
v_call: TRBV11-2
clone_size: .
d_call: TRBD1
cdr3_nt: TGTGCCAGCAGCGTGGGACAGGGGTACACCGGGGAGCTGTTTTTT
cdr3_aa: CASSVGQGYTGELFF

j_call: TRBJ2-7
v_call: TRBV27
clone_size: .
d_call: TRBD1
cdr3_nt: TGTGCCAGCAGTTTGATGGCGGGACAGGGGTTCAGCGAGCAGTACTTC
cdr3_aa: CASSLMAGQGFSEQYF

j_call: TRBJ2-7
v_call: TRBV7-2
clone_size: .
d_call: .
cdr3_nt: TGTGCCAGCAGCTCCGGACTCACCTACGAGCAGTACTTC
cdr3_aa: CASSSGLTYEQYF

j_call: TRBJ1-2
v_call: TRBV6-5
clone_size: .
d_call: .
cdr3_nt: TGTGCCAGCAGTTACTCTTCAGTGGGGGGGGCCCAGGGCTACACCTTC
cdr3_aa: CASSYSSVGGAQGYTF

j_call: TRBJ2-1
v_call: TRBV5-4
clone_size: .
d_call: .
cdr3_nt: TGTGCCAGCAGCTTGGCCCCCAGCGGGAATGAGCAGTTCTTC
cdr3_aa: CASSLAPSGNEQFF

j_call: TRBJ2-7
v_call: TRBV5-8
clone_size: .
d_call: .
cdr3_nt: TGTGCCAGCAGCCCTGGCGCGGGACGGCCCTACGAGCAGTACTTC
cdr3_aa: CASSPGAGRPYEQYF

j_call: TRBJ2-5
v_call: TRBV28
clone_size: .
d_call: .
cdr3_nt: TGTGCCAGCAGTTCCTCCAGACAAGAGACCCAGTACTTC
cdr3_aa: CASSSSRQETQYF

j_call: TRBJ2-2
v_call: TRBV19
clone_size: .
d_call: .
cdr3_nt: TGTGCCAGTAGTCCTCCGACGGGATCGAACACCGGGGAGCTGTTTTTT
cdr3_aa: CASSPPTGSNTGELFF

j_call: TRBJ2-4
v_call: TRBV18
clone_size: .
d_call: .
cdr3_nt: TGTGCCAGCTCACCACCCCCCCAGGGTTTCACCAAAAACATTCAGTACTTC
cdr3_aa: CASSPPPQGFTKNIQYF

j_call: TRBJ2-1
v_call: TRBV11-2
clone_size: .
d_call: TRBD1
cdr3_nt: TGTGCCAGCAGCTTAGAGGTCCCGGGACAGGTATACAATGAGCAGTTCTTC
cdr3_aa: CASSLEVPGQVYNEQFF

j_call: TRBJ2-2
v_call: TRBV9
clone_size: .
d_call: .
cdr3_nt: TGTGCCAGCAGAACTAACCCCCTAACCGGGGAGCTGTTTTTT
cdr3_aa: CASRTNPLTGELFF

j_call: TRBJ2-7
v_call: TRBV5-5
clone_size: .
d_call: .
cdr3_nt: TGTGCCAGCAGCTTGGACAGGACCTACGAGCAGTACTTC
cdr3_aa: CASSLDRTYEQYF

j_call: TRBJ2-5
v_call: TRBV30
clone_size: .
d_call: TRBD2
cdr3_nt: TGTGCCTGGAGTCTAGCGGGAGGCCCAAACTTC
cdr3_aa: CAWSLAGGPNF

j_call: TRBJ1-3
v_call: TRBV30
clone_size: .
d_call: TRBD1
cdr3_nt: TGTGCCTGGAGTTGGGACAGGGACAGAAACACCATATATTTT
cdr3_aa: CAWSWDRDRNTIYF

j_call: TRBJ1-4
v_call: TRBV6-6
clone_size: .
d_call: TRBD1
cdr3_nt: TGTGCCAGCAGACGGAAGGGGGCCGGGGAAAAACTGTTTTTT
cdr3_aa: CASRRKGAGEKLFF

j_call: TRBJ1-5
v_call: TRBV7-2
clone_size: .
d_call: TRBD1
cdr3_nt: TGTGCCAGCAGCTTACAGGGGGCCAATGGTCTGCCCCAGCATTTT
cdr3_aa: CASSLQGANGLPQHF

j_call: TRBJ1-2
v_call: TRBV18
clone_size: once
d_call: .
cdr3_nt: TGTGCCAGCTCACCGAACAGGGTAGCTAACTATGGCTACACCTTC
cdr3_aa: CASSPNRVANYGYTF

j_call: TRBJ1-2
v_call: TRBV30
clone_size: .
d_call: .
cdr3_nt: TGTGCCTGGGGACGGGGAGGGGGGGCGGATGGCTACACCTTC
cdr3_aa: CAWGRGGGADGYTF